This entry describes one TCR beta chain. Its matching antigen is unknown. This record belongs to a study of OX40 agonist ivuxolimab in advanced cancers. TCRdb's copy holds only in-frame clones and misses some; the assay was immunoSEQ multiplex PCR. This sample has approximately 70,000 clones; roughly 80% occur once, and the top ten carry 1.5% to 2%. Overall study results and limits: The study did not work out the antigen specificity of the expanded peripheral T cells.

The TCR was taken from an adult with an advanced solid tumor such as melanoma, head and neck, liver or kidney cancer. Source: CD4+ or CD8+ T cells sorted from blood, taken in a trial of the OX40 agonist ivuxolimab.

In DNA form, the CDR3 reads TGCGCCAGCAGCTCCCCGGGGGGAGAGACCCAGTACTTC. This codes for CASSSPGGETQYF. This rearrangement joins TRBV5-1 to TRBJ2-5; TRBD2 agrees at 7 bases. Trimming removed 3 bases from V and 4 bases from J; junction bases left unmatched: 3. This CDR3 has 13 residues. Germline-derived CDR1 and CDR2 are SGHRS and YFSETQ.